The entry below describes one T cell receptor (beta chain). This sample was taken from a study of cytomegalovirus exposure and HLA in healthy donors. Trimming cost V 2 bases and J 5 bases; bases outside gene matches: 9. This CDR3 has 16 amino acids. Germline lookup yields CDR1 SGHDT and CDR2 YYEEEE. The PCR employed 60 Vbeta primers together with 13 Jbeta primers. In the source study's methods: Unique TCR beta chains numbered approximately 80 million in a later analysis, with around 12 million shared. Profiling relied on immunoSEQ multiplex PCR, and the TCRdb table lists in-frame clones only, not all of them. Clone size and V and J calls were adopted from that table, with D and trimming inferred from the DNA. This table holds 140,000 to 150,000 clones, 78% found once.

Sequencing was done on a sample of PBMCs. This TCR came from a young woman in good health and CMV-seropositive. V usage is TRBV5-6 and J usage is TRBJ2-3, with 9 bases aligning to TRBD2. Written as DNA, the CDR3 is TGTGCCAGCAGCTTCGGCGGGGGGGGAAGAATAGATACGCAGTATTTT. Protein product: CASSFGGGGRIDTQYF.